Listed below are T cell receptor beta chains from one sample, sequenced in a study of shared clonotypes between healthy human individuals. The protocol was immunoSEQ multiplex PCR, while the TCRdb copy is restricted to in-frame clones and leaves out a portion. The sample has roughly 500,000 clones; 70% to 80% are singletons. Sequencing used PBMCs. All receptors come from a woman in her 40s in good health. Some clones in this sample may be carry-over from other donors' samples. Both conserved end residues are part of each CDR3. D genes are given only for firm matches. Size is stated for part of the rows, as once, few or many counts, or as a class when the clone is expanded.

d_call: TRBD1; clone_size: -; j_call: TRBJ2-5; v_call: TRBV10-3; cdr3_aa: CAISESGGVQETQYF; cdr3_nt: TGTGCCATCAGTGAGTCAGGGGGCGTGCAAGAGACCCAGTACTTC
d_call: TRBD2; clone_size: -; j_call: TRBJ2-7; v_call: TRBV6-5; cdr3_aa: CASRPLGTSGYEQYF; cdr3_nt: TGTGCCAGCAGACCTCTTGGGACTAGCGGCTACGAGCAGTACTTC
d_call: TRBD1; clone_size: -; j_call: TRBJ1-5; v_call: TRBV4-1; cdr3_aa: CASSRTGGFLPQHF; cdr3_nt: TGCGCCAGCAGCCGGACAGGGGGCTTCTTGCCCCAGCATTTT
d_call: -; clone_size: once; j_call: TRBJ2-1; v_call: TRBV7-9; cdr3_aa: CASSPGPGGQVYNEQFF; cdr3_nt: TGTGCCAGCAGCCCTGGTCCGGGGGGACAGGTCTACAATGAGCAGTTCTTC
d_call: -; clone_size: -; j_call: TRBJ2-2; v_call: TRBV6-4; cdr3_aa: CLIGLSNTGELFF; cdr3_nt: TGTCTTATCGGACTATCGAACACCGGGGAGCTGTTTTTT
d_call: -; clone_size: -; j_call: TRBJ1-1; v_call: TRBV6-5; cdr3_aa: CASRPIWGVEAFF; cdr3_nt: TGTGCCAGCAGGCCTATCTGGGGGGTTGAAGCTTTCTTT
d_call: TRBD2; clone_size: -; j_call: TRBJ2-1; v_call: TRBV4-3; cdr3_aa: CASSQVVGGAGGEQFF; cdr3_nt: TGCGCCAGCAGCCAAGTGGTTGGGGGTGCGGGAGGTGAGCAGTTCTTC
d_call: -; clone_size: few; j_call: TRBJ2-7; v_call: TRBV11-2; cdr3_aa: CASSLISGGPFYEQYF; cdr3_nt: TGTGCCAGCAGCTTAATTTCGGGCGGCCCTTTTTACGAGCAGTACTTC
d_call: -; clone_size: -; j_call: TRBJ2-3; v_call: TRBV19; cdr3_aa: CATSSGGRTDTQYF; cdr3_nt: TGTGCCACATCCTCGGGTGGTCGCACAGATACGCAGTATTTT
d_call: -; clone_size: -; j_call: TRBJ1-2; v_call: TRBV5-6; cdr3_aa: CASSFDTYGYTF; cdr3_nt: TGTGCCAGCAGCTTTGACACGTATGGCTACACCTTC
d_call: -; clone_size: -; j_call: TRBJ2-7; v_call: TRBV5-1; cdr3_aa: CASSARDPYEQYF; cdr3_nt: TGCGCCAGCAGCGCCCGGGATCCCTACGAGCAGTACTTC
d_call: TRBD1; clone_size: -; j_call: TRBJ1-2; v_call: TRBV4-2; cdr3_aa: CASSKEVRGRNYGYTF; cdr3_nt: TGTGCCAGCAGCAAGGAAGTGAGGGGGCGGAACTATGGCTACACCTTC
d_call: -; clone_size: -; j_call: TRBJ2-3; v_call: TRBV2; cdr3_aa: CASTGGLISTDTQYF; cdr3_nt: TGTGCCAGCACCGGGGGGCTAATATCGACAGATACGCAGTATTTT
d_call: -; clone_size: -; j_call: TRBJ2-1; v_call: TRBV4-3; cdr3_aa: CASSQDWAANEQFF; cdr3_nt: TGCGCCAGCAGCCAAGATTGGGCGGCCAATGAGCAGTTCTTC
d_call: TRBD2; clone_size: -; j_call: TRBJ2-7; v_call: TRBV27; cdr3_aa: CASSLFGGRVHEQYF; cdr3_nt: TGTGCCAGCAGTTTATTTGGCGGGAGAGTCCACGAGCAGTACTTC
d_call: -; clone_size: -; j_call: TRBJ2-2; v_call: TRBV5-1; cdr3_aa: CASSLMASTTGELFF; cdr3_nt: TGCGCCAGCAGCTTGATGGCCAGTACCACCGGGGAGCTGTTTTTT
d_call: TRBD1; clone_size: once; j_call: TRBJ2-6; v_call: TRBV6-1; cdr3_aa: CASSVTGTGADVLTF; cdr3_nt: TGTGCCAGCAGTGTCACCGGGACAGGGGCCGACGTCCTGACTTTC
d_call: -; clone_size: -; j_call: TRBJ1-3; v_call: TRBV18; cdr3_aa: CASSPRGSAGNTIYF; cdr3_nt: TGTGCCAGCTCACCGAGGGGATCGGCTGGAAACACCATATATTTT
d_call: -; clone_size: -; j_call: TRBJ2-7; v_call: TRBV6-5; cdr3_aa: CASSYSDRTYEQYF; cdr3_nt: TGTGCCAGCAGTTACTCAGACAGAACCTACGAGCAGTACTTC
d_call: TRBD1; clone_size: -; j_call: TRBJ2-7; v_call: TRBV15; cdr3_aa: CATSRVGQGYEQYF; cdr3_nt: TGTGCCACCAGCAGAGTCGGACAGGGCTACGAGCAGTACTTC
d_call: -; clone_size: -; j_call: TRBJ2-7; v_call: TRBV9; cdr3_aa: CASGSLYGYEQYF; cdr3_nt: TGTGCCAGCGGATCCCTCTACGGCTACGAGCAGTACTTC
d_call: TRBD2; clone_size: -; j_call: TRBJ2-5; v_call: TRBV11-1; cdr3_aa: CASSRLAGEFQETQYF; cdr3_nt: TGTGCCAGCAGCCGACTAGCGGGAGAATTCCAAGAGACCCAGTACTTC
d_call: -; clone_size: few; j_call: TRBJ1-5; v_call: TRBV25-1; cdr3_aa: CATSYRTNQPQHF; cdr3_nt: TGTGCCACCTCCTACAGGACCAATCAGCCCCAGCATTTT
d_call: TRBD1; clone_size: many; j_call: TRBJ1-1; v_call: TRBV2; cdr3_aa: CASSEWDRGSPEAFF; cdr3_nt: TGTGCCAGCAGTGAATGGGACAGGGGCTCTCCTGAAGCTTTCTTT
d_call: -; clone_size: -; j_call: TRBJ2-5; v_call: TRBV11-2; cdr3_aa: CASSLDPGRETQYF; cdr3_nt: TGTGCCAGCAGCTTAGATCCAGGAAGGGAGACCCAGTACTTC
d_call: TRBD1; clone_size: -; j_call: TRBJ1-2; v_call: TRBV29-1; cdr3_aa: CSVVRDRGLGYTF; cdr3_nt: TGCAGCGTTGTCCGGGACAGGGGGCTCGGCTACACCTTC
d_call: -; clone_size: few; j_call: TRBJ2-7; v_call: TRBV10-1; cdr3_aa: CASSEAADAYEQYF; cdr3_nt: TGCGCCAGCAGTGAAGCGGCGGACGCCTACGAGCAGTACTTC
d_call: -; clone_size: -; j_call: TRBJ1-2; v_call: TRBV18; cdr3_aa: CASSPNHGSSYGYTF; cdr3_nt: TGTGCCAGCTCACCTAATCACGGCTCCTCCTATGGCTACACCTTC
d_call: -; clone_size: few; j_call: TRBJ1-6; v_call: TRBV2; cdr3_aa: CARATDPNSPLHF; cdr3_nt: TGTGCCAGGGCAACTGACCCCAATTCACCCCTCCACTTT